This TCR beta chain came from a study of shared clonotypes between healthy human individuals. At the level of the study: CD8 memory received one plate per donor, CD8 naive two, CD4 memory three and CD4 naive three.

The CDR3 runs 14 residues. In germline, CDR1 is SGHRS, CDR2 YFSETQ. With 2 bases clipped from V and 3 bases from J, the junction kept 1 base outside the gene matches. Data came from immunoSEQ multiplex PCR; TCRdb stores just in-frame clones and leaves some out. The sample includes 2 million to 2.5 million clones, approximately 94% of them seen just once. In the case of this clone: As yet, its antigen is unknown. The same CDR3 is also encoded by other DNA sequences in this sample.

The study, taken as a whole, reports: There were few donors, and this limited the genetic and exposure-history diversity represented. The generation probabilities recorded for non-shared clonotypes fell below those of clonotypes shared by all four donors. Read depth was anticipated to influence clonotype sharing among donors.

The receptor was derived from a man between 18 and 29 years old in good health. This chain joins TRBV5-1 and TRBJ2-3, with 9 bases matching TRBD2. What was sequenced was naive CD4+ T cells sorted from blood. Regarding subset: CD45RA+ positively selected. CDR3 region: CASSFLAGTDTQYF. DNA of the CDR3: TGCGCCAGCAGCTTTCTAGCGGGAACAGATACGCAGTATTTT.